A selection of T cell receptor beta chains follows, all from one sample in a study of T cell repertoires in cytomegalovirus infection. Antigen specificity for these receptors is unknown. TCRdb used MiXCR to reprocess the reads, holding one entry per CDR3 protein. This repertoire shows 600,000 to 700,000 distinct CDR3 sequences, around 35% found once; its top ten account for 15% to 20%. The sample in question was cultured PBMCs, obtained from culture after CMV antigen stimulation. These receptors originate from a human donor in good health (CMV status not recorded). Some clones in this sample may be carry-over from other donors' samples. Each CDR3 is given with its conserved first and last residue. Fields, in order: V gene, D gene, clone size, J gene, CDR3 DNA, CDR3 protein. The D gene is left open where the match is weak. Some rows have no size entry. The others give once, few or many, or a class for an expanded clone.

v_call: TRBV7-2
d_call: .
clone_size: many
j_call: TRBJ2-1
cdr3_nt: TGTGCCACCGCGGAAGCGGCCCGAACCGACAATGAGCAGTTCTTC
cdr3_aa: CATAEAARTDNEQFF

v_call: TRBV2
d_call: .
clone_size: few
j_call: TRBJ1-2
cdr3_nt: TGTGCCAGCAGTGAAACGCAATTGGGCTACACCTTC
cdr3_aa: CASSETQLGYTF

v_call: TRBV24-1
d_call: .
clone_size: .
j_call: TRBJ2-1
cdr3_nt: TGTGCCACCAGTGATTCCTCGACAGGAGAGCAGTTCTTC
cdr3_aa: CATSDSSTGEQFF

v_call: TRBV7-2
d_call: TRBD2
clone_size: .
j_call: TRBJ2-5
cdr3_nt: TGTGCCAGCGGCGCCGTGGGCGGGGGGGGGGAGACCCAGTACTTC
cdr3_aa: CASGAVGGGGETQYF

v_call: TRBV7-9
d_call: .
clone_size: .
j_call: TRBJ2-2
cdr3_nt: TGTGCCAGCCTTGTGGAGAGGGGCACCGGGGAGCTGTTTTTT
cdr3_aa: CASLVERGTGELFF

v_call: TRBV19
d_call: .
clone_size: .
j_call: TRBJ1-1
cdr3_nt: TGTGCCAGTAGTATAGGCAGTTTCGGAGGGAACACTGAAGCTTTCTTT
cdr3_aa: CASSIGSFGGNTEAFF

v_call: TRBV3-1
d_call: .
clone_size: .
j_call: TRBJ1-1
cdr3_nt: TGTGCCAGCAGCCAAAGGGGTGCTGGCACTGAAGCTTTCTTT
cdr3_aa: CASSQRGAGTEAFF

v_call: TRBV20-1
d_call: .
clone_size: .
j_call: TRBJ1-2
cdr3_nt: TGCAGTGCTAGAGCCCACCTAGGGGGGGATGACTATGGCTACACCTTC
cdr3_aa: CSARAHLGGDDYGYTF

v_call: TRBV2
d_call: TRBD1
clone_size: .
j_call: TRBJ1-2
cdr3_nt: TGTGCCAGCAGCCTCCAGACAGGGAACTATGGCTACACCTTC
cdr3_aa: CASSLQTGNYGYTF

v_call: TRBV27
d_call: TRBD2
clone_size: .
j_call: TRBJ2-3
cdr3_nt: TGTGCCAGCAAGGGACTAGCGGGACCGAATACGCAGTATTTT
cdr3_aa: CASKGLAGPNTQYF

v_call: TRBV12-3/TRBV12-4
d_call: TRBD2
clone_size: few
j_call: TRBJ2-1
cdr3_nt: TGTGCCAGCAGCCCCGGGGGGGGGAATATCTACAATGAGCAGTTCTTC
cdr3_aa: CASSPGGGNIYNEQFF

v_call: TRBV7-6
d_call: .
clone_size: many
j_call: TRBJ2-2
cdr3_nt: TGTGCCAGCAGCTCACAGGGCGCTTCGAACACCGGGGAGCTGTTTTTT
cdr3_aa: CASSSQGASNTGELFF

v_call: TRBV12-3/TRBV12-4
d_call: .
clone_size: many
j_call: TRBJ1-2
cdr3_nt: TGTGCCAGCAGCCGTCAGGGGAACTATGGCTACACCTTC
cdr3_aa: CASSRQGNYGYTF

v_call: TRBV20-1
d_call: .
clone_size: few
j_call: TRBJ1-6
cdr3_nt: TGCAGTGCTAGAGCCCTACAGGGCAGTTCACCCCTCCACTTT
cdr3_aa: CSARALQGSSPLHF

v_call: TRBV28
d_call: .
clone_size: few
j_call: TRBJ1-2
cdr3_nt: TGTGCCAGCAGTTTGGGGCCGGCGGGCTATGGCTACACCTTC
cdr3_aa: CASSLGPAGYGYTF

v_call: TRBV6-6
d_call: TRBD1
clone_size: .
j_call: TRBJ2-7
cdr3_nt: TGTGCCAGCAGACAGGGGGGCGGCTACCACGAGCAGTACTTC
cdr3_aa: CASRQGGGYHEQYF

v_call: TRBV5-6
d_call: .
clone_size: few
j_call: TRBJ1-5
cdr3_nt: TGTGCCAGCAGCTTCGGCCAGGGCCGCGTTAAGCCCCAGCATTTT
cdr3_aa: CASSFGQGRVKPQHF

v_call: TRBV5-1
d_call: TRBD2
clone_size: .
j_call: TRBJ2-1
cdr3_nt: TGCGCCAGCACAAATCCTAGCGGGAGTGGGAATGAGCAGTTCTTC
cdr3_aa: CASTNPSGSGNEQFF

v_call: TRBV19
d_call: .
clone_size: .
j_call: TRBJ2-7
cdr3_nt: TGTGCCACATCAGAGGGCTTCGGCTCCTACGAGCAGTACTTC
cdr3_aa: CATSEGFGSYEQYF

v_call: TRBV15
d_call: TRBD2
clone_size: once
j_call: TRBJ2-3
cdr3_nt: TGTGCCACCAGCAGATGGACTAGCGGCACAGATACGCAGTATTTT
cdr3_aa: CATSRWTSGTDTQYF

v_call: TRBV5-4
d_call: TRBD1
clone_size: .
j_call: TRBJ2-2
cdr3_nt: TGTGCCAGCAGCTTGGGACAGGGGGCCCAGGAGCTGTTTTTT
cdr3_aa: CASSLGQGAQELFF

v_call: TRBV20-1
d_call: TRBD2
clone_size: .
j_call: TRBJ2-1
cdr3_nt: TGCAGTGCTTTCGGACTAGCGGGAAACCATGAGCAGTTCTTC
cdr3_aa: CSAFGLAGNHEQFF

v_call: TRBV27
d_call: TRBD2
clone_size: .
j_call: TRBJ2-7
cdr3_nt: TGTGCCAGCAGCCGCCTGACCCTAGCGGGAGGCCCCTCCTACGAGCAGTACTTC
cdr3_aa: CASSRLTLAGGPSYEQYF

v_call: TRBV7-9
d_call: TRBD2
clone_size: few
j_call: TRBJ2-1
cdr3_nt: TGTGCCAGCAGCTTAGATCGGGCTAGCGGATTGAATGAGCAGTTCTTC
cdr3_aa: CASSLDRASGLNEQFF

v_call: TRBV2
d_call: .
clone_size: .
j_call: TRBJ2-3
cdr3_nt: TGTGCCAGCAGGGAGGAGCTCACAGATACGCAGTATTTT
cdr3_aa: CASREELTDTQYF

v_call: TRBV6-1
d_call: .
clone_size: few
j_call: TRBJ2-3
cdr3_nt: TGTGCCAGCATCCCAAGCGCCCGAGCTAGCACAGATACGCAGTATTTT
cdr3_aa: CASIPSARASTDTQYF

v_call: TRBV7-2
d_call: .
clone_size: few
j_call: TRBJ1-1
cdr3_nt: TGTGCCAGCAGAAATGGAGGGGCTGAAGCTTTCTTT
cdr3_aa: CASRNGGAEAFF

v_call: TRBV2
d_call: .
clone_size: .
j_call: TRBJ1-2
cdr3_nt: TGTGCCAGCAGTGAGGGAGGGAACTATGGCTACACCTTC
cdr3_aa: CASSEGGNYGYTF

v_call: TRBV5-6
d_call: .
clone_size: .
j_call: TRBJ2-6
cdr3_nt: TGTGCCAGCAGCTTGGCGAGGGTCGGGGCCAACGTCCTGACTTTC
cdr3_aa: CASSLARVGANVLTF

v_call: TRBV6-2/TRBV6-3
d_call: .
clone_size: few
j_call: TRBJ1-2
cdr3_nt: TGTGCCAGCAGTTATCGGACGGACTATGGCTACACCTTC
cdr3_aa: CASSYRTDYGYTF

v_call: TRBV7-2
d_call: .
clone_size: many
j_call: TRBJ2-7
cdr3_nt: TGTGCCAGCAGCTCGGCGGAGGGGGGGGCCCCCTACGAGCAGTACTTC
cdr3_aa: CASSSAEGGAPYEQYF

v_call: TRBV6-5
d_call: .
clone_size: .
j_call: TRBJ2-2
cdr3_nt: TGTGCCAGCAGTTACTCCGGGATTTTAGACACCGGGGAGCTGTTTTTT
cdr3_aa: CASSYSGILDTGELFF